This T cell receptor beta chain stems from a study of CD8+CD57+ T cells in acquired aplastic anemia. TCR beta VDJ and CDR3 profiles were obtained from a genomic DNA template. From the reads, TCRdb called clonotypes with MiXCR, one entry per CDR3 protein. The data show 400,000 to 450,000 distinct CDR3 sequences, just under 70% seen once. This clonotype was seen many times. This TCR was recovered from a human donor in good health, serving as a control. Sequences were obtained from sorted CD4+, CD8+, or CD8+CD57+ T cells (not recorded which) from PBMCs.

The CDR3 sequence is CASSYQGNSPLHF. Written as DNA, the CDR3 is TGTGCCAGCAGTTACCAGGGTAACTCACCCCTCCACTTT. The chain recombines TRBV6-5 with TRBJ1-6, with D possibly TRBD1 on 5 matching bases. The CDR3 runs to 13 residues. Germline-derived CDR1 and CDR2 are MNHEY and SVGAGI. V was clipped by 2 bases and J by 10 bases, with 9 bases between them.